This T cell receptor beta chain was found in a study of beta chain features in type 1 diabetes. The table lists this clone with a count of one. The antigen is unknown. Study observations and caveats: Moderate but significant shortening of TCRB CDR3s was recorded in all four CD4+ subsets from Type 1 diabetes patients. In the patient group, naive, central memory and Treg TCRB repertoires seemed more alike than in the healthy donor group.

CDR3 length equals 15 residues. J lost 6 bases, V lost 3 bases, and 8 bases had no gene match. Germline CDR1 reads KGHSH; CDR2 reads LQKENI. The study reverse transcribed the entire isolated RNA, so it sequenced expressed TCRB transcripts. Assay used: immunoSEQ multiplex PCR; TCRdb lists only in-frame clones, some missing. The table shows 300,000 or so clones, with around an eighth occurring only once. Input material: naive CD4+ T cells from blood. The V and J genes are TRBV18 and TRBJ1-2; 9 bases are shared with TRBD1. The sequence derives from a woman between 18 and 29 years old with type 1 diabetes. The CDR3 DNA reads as TGTGCCAGCTCACCCCCCCCGGGACAGGGAAATGGCTACACCTTC. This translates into CASSPPPGQGNGYTF.